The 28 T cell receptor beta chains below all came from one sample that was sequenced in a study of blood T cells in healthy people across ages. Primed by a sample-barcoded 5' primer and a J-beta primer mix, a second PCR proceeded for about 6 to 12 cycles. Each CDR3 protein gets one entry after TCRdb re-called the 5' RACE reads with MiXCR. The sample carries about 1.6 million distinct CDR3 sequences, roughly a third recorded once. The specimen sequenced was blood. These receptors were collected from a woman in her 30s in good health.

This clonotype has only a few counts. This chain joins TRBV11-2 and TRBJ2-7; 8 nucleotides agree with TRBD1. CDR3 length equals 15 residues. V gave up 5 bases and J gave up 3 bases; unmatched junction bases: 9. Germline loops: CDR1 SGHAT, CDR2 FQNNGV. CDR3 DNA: TGTGCCAGCAGCCCCAGGGGACAGGAGGTCTACGAGCAGTACTTC. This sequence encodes CASSPRGQEVYEQYF.

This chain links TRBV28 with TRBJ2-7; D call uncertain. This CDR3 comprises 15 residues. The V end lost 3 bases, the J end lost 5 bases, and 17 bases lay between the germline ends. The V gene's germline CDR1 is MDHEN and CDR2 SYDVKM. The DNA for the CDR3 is TGTGCCAGCAGTTTGGACCCCCGCAATGCGCACGAGCAGTACTTC. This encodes CASSLDPRNAHEQYF.

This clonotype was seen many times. Written as DNA, the CDR3 is TGTGCCAGCAACTTGGTGGGACAGGGAAGCACTGAAGCTTTCTTT. Translating gives CASNLVGQGSTEAFF. The V and J genes are TRBV12-3 or TRBV12-4 and TRBJ1-1; 9 bases line up with TRBD1. This CDR3 has 15 residues. With V trimmed by 7 bases and J by 4 bases, 10 bases remained unmatched.

CDR3 sequence: CASSVGGRARGGEQFF. CDR3 coding DNA: TGTGCCAGCAGCGTAGGGGGGAGAGCGCGGGGAGGTGAGCAGTTCTTC. The chain joins TRBV9 to TRBJ2-1; D is possibly TRBD2 (6 bases). V dropped 0 bases and J dropped 9 bases, with 19 bases sitting between them. The CDR3 runs to 16 residues. Germline values: CDR1 SGDLS, CDR2 YYNGEE.

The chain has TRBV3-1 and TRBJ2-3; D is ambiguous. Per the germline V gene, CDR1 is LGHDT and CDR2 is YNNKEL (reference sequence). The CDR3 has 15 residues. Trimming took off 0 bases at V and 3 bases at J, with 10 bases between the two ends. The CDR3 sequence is CASSQDTAVTDTQYF. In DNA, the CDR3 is TGTGCCAGCAGCCAAGATACGGCGGTGACAGATACGCAGTATTTT.

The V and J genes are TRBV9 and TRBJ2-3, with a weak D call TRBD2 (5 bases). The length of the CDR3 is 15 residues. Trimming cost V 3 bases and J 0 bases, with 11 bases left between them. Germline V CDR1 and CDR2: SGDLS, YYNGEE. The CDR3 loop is CASSASWSSTDTQYF. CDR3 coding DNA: TGTGCCAGCAGCGCTAGCTGGTCCAGCACAGATACGCAGTATTTT.

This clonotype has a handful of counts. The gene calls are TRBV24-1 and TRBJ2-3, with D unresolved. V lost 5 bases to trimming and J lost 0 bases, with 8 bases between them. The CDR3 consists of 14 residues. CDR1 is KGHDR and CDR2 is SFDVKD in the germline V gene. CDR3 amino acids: CATSATGSTDTQYF. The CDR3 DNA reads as TGTGCCACCAGTGCCACCGGGAGCACAGATACGCAGTATTTT.

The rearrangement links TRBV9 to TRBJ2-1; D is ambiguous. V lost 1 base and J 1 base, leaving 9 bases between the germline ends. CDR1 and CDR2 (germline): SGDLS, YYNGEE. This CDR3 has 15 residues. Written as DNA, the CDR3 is TGTGCCAGCAGCGTACAAGGTTGGTCCTACAATGAGCAGTTCTTC. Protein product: CASSVQGWSYNEQFF.

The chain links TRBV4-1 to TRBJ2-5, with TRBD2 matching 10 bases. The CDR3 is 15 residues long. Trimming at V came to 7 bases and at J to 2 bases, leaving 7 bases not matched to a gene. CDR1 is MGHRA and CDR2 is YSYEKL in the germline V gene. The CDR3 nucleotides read TGCGCCAGCACAATGACTAGCGGGTATCAAGAGACCCAGTACTTC. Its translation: CASTMTSGYQETQYF.

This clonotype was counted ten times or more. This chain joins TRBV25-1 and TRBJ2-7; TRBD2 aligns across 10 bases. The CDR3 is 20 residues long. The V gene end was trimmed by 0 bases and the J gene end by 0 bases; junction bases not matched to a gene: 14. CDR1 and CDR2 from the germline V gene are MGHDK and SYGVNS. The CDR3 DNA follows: TGTGCCAGCAGTGAATATTTGGATTTAGACGGGACTAGCGACTCCTACGAGCAGTACTTC. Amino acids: CASSEYLDLDGTSDSYEQYF.

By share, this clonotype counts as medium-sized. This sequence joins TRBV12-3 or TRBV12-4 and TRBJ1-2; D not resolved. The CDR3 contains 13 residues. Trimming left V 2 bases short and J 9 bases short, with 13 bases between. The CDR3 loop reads CASSLSGVRSYTF. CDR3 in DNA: TGTGCCAGCAGTTTATCTGGGGTTAGGAGCTACACCTTC.

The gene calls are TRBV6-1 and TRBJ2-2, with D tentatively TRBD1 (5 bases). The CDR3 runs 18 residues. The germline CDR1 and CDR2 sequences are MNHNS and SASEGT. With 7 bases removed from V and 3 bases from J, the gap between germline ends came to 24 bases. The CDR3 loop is CASTAGPKGYGYTGELFF. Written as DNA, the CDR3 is TGTGCCAGCACCGCAGGGCCCAAGGGCTATGGCTACACCGGGGAGCTGTTTTTT.

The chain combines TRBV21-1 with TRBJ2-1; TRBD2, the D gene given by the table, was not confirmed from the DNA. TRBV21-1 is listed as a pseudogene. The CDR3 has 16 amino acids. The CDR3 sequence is CASSTRLAGGLNEQFF. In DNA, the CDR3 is TGTGCCAGCAGCACCCGACTAGCGGGAGGGCTGAATGAGCAGTTCTTC.

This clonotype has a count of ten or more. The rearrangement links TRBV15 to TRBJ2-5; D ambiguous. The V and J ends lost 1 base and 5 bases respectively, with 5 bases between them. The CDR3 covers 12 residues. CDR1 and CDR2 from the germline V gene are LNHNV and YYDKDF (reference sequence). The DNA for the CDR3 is TGTGCCACCAGCAGAGGGGCCGAGACCCAGTACTTC. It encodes CATSRGAETQYF.

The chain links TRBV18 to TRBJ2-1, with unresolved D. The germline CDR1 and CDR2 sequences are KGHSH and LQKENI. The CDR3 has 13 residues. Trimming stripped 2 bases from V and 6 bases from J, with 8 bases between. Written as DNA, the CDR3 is TGTGCCAGCTCACCAGAACCGTTCAATGAGCAGTTCTTC. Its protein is CASSPEPFNEQFF. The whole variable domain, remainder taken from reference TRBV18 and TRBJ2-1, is NAGVMQNPRHLVRRRGQEARLRCSPMKGHSHVYWYRQLPEEGLKFMVYLQKENIIDESGMPKERFSAEFPKEGPSILRIQQVVRGDSAAYFCASSPEPFNEQFFGPGTRLTVL.

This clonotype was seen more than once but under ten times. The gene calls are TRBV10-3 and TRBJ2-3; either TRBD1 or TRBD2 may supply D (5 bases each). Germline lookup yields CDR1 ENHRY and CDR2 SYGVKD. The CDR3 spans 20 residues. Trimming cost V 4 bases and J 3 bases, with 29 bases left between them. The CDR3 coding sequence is TGTGCCATCAGTGTATCCCGGGACGCCAAGAGTTTGGGGGTTACAGATACGCAGTATTTT. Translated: CAISVSRDAKSLGVTDTQYF.

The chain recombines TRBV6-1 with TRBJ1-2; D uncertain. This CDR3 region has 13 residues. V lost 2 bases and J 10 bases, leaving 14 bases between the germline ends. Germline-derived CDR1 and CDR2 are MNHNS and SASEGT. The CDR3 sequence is CASSELRGVDYTF. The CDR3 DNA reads TGTGCCAGCAGTGAATTAAGAGGCGTTGACTACACCTTC.

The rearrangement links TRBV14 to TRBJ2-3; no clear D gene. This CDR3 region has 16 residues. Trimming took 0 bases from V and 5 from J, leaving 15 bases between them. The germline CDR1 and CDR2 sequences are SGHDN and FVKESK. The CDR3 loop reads CASSQDRPGRRDTQYF. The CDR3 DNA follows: TGTGCCAGCAGCCAAGACCGCCCTGGTCGAAGAGATACGCAGTATTTT. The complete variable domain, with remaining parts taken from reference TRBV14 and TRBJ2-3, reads EAGVTQFPSHSVIEKGQTVTLRCDPISGHDNLYWYRRVMGKEIKFLLHFVKESKQDESGMPNNRFLAERTGGTYSTLKVQPAELEDSGVYFCASSQDRPGRRDTQYFGPGTRLTVL.

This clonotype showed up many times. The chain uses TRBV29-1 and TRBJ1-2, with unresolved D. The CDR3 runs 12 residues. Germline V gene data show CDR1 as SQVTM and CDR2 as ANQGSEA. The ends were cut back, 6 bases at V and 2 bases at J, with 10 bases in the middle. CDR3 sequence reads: CSVAGGNYGYTF. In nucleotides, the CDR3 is TGCAGCGTCGCCGGAGGGAACTATGGCTACACCTTC. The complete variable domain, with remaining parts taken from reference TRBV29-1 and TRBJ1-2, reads SAVISQKPSRDICQRGTSLTIQCQVDSQVTMMFWYRQQPGQSLTLIATANQGSEATYESGFVIDKFPISRPNLTFSTLTVSNMSPEDSSIYLCSVAGGNYGYTFGSGTRLTVV.

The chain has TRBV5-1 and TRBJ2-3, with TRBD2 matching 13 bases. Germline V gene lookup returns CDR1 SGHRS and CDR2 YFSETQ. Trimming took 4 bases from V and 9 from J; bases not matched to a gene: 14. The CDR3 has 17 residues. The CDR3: CASSPGLAGALLRTQYF. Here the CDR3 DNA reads TGCGCCAGCAGCCCAGGACTAGCGGGGGCCCTTCTTAGAACGCAGTATTTT. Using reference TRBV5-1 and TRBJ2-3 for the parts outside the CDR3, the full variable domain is KAGVTQTPRYLIKTRGQQVTLSCSPISGHRSVSWYQQTPGQGLQFLFEYFSETQRNKGNFPGRFSGRQFSNSRSEMNVSTLELGDSALYLCASSPGLAGALLRTQYFGPGTRLTVL.

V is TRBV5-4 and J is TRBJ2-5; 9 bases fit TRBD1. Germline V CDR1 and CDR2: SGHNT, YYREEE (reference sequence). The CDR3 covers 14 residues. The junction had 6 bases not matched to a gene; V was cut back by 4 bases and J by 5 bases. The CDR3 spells CASSQRTGVETQYF. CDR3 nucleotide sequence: TGTGCCAGCAGCCAAAGGACAGGGGTGGAGACCCAGTACTTC.

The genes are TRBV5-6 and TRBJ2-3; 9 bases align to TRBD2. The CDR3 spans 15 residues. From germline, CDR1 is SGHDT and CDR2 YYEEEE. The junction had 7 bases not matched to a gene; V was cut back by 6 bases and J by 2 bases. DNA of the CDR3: TGTGCCAGCACTCCCGGGACTAGCTTCACAGATACGCAGTATTTT. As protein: CASTPGTSFTDTQYF.

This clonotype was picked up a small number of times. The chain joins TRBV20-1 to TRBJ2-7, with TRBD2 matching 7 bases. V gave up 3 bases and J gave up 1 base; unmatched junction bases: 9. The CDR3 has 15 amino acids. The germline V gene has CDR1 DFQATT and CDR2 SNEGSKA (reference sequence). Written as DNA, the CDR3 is TGCAGTGCTAGTAGGGCTAGCGGATGGTCCTACGAGCAGTACTTC. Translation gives CSASRASGWSYEQYF.

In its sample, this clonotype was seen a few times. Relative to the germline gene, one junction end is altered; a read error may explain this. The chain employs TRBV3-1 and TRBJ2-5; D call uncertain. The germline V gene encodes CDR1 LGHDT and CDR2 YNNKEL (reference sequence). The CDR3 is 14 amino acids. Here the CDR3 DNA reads TGTGCCAGCAGCCAACCAGCTTTCGCAGAGACTCAGTACTTC. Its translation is CASSQPAFAETQYF.

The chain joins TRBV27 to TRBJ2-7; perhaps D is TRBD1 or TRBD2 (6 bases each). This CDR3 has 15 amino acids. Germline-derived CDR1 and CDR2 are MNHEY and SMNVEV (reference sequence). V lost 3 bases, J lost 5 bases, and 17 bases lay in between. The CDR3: CASSFSGANGDEQYF. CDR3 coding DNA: TGTGCCAGCAGTTTCTCGGGGGCGAATGGGGACGAGCAGTACTTC.

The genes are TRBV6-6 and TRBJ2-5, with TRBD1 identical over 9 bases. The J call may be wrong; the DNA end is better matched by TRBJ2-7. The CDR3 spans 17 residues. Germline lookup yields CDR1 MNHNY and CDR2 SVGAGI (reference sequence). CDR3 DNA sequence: TGTGCCAGCAGTTATTTCTCCGGGACAGGGATGAGGAACGAGCAGTACTTC. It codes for CASSYFSGTGMRNEQYF.

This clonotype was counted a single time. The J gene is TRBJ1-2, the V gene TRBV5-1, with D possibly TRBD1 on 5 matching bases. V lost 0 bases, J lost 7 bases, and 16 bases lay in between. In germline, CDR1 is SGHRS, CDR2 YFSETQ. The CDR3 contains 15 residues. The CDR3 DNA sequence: TGCGCCAGCAGCTTGGCCGGGGGGATGTATGGTGGCTACACCTTC. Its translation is CASSLAGGMYGGYTF.

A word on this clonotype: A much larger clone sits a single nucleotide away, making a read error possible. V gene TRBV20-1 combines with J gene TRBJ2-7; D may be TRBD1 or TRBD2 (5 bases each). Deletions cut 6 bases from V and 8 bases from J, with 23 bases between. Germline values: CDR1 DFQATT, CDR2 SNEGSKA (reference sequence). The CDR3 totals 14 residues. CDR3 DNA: TGCAGTGCGTGGGCGTCGGAAGGGGAGATCAAGCAGTACTTC. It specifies CSAWASEGEIKQYF.